These T cell receptor beta chains were read from a single sample in a study of OX40 agonist ivuxolimab in advanced cancers. Assay: immunoSEQ multiplex PCR; the TCRdb copy retains only in-frame clones and omits some. The table includes around 66,000 clones, roughly 90% detected once. Source: CD4+ or CD8+ T cells sorted from blood, taken in a trial of the OX40 agonist ivuxolimab. The receptors come from an adult with an advanced solid tumor such as melanoma, head and neck, liver or kidney cancer. Each CDR3 is given with its conserved first and last residue. Each record gives: clone size, V gene, J gene, D gene, CDR3 DNA, CDR3 protein. The D gene is left open where the match is weak. Clone size is shown for a subset of rows, as once, few, many or a class of expanded clone.

.,TRBV5-1,TRBJ1-2,TRBD1,TGCGCCAGCACCCTGACAGGGGACGGCTACACCTTC,CASTLTGDGYTF
.,TRBV5-8,TRBJ1-5,.,TGTGCCAGCAGCTTGTACAGGATAGAAAATCAGCCCCAGCATTTT,CASSLYRIENQPQHF
.,TRBV11-2,TRBJ2-7,TRBD1,TGTGCCAGCAGCTCCGAATCCTGGACAGGGAACTCCTACGAGCAGTACTTC,CASSSESWTGNSYEQYF
.,TRBV12-5,TRBJ2-1,TRBD2,TGTGCTAGTGGTTTGACCCAACTAGCGGGAGGGCCCTACAATGAGCAGTTCTTC,CASGLTQLAGGPYNEQFF
once,TRBV7-9,TRBJ2-3,.,TGTGCCAGCAGCTTAGCGGCAGGGCTGGATACGCAGTATTTT,CASSLAAGLDTQYF
.,TRBV19,TRBJ2-7,TRBD2,TGTGCCAGTAGTGCGGGACTAGCGGGTGCAATGCAGTACTTC,CASSAGLAGAMQYF
.,TRBV10-2,TRBJ1-1,TRBD1,TGCGCCAGCAGTGAGCCGAATCAGGGGGCCCGGGCTTGGAACACTGAAGCTTTCTTT,CASSEPNQGARAWNTEAFF
.,TRBV25-1,TRBJ2-5,.,TGTGCCAGCACCCGGGGAGTAGCGCTACGGTGGGAGACCCAGTACTTC,CASTRGVALRWETQYF
.,TRBV5-6,TRBJ2-7,TRBD1,TGTGCCAGCAGCATCCGACAGGGGGTCTACGAGCAGTACTTC,CASSIRQGVYEQYF
.,TRBV11-2,TRBJ2-3,.,TGTGCCAGCAGCCCCCCGGAGGGATTCATAGATACGCAGTATTTT,CASSPPEGFIDTQYF
.,TRBV19,TRBJ1-5,.,TGTGCCAGTAGTACCAGGTTACGCGGAAATTTTAATCAGCCCCAGCATTTT,CASSTRLRGNFNQPQHF
few,TRBV10-3,TRBJ1-6,.,TGTGCCATCAGTGAAGGTGTAGGTAGCGGATCACCCCTCCACTTT,CAISEGVGSGSPLHF
.,TRBV28,TRBJ2-5,.,TGTGCCAGCAGGCAACTTATCAGGCTGCCCAGCCAAGAGACCCAGTACTTC,CASRQLIRLPSQETQYF
.,TRBV10-3,TRBJ1-5,TRBD1,TGTGCCATCGCGAGTGAGGGACAGTTCTCAAATCAGCCCCAGCATTTT,CAIASEGQFSNQPQHF
once,TRBV28,TRBJ1-4,.,TGTGCCAGCAGTTTTTTGGGGAAGTCAACTAATGAAAAACTGTTTTTT,CASSFLGKSTNEKLFF
.,TRBV5-8,TRBJ2-1,TRBD1,TGTGCCAGCAGCCTCGACAGGGGGATATCCTACAATGAGCAGTTCTTC,CASSLDRGISYNEQFF
.,TRBV11-3,TRBJ2-3,.,TGTGCCAGCAGCTTAGGAATCCTAGCCGATGGCACAGATACGCAGTATTTT,CASSLGILADGTDTQYF
.,TRBV27,TRBJ1-4,TRBD1,TGTGCCAGCAGTCCCCGGACAGGGGGCCCTGAAAAACTGTTTTTT,CASSPRTGGPEKLFF
once,TRBV5-6,TRBJ2-5,TRBD1,TGTGCCAGCAGCTGGACAGGGATCCCGGAGACCCAGTACTTC,CASSWTGIPETQYF
.,TRBV11-3,TRBJ1-1,.,TGTGCCAGCAGCTTAGGGCTAGCGGAGAACACTGAAGCTTTCTTT,CASSLGLAENTEAFF
.,TRBV7-2,TRBJ2-2,TRBD2,TGTGCCAGCAGCCGACGGCAGGGAGGGTCCGGGGAGCTGTTTTTT,CASSRRQGGSGELFF
.,TRBV18,TRBJ2-3,.,TGTGCCAGCTCACCACCGGTCCGCACAGATACGCAGTATTTT,CASSPPVRTDTQYF
few,TRBV7-9,TRBJ1-2,.,TGTGCCAGCAGCCAGCCCGGCTCTAACTATGGCTACACCTTC,CASSQPGSNYGYTF
.,TRBV27,TRBJ2-3,TRBD1,TGTGCCAGCAGTCCCCGACAGGGTTCTTTTATTGATACGCAGTATTTT,CASSPRQGSFIDTQYF
.,TRBV6-5,TRBJ1-4,.,TGTGCCAGCAGTACCAATGAAAAACTGTTTTTT,CASSTNEKLFF
.,TRBV6-5,TRBJ1-2,.,TGTGCCAGCAGTTACGCGTCGAGTGGGTTTGGCTACACCTTC,CASSYASSGFGYTF
once,TRBV28,TRBJ1-1,.,TGTGCCAGCAGTTTAGAACAGTCCATCACTGAAGCTTTCTTT,CASSLEQSITEAFF
.,TRBV15,TRBJ2-1,.,TGTGCCACCAGCAGAGCTGGTAACAATGAGCAGTTCTTC,CATSRAGNNEQFF
.,TRBV5-1,TRBJ2-5,TRBD2,TGCGCCAGCAGCTTGGCCAGCGGGGGACAAGAGACCCAGTACTTC,CASSLASGGQETQYF
.,TRBV7-3,TRBJ2-1,TRBD2,TGTGCCAGCAGCTTATTGGCGGGAGGCTCCTACAATGAGCAGTTCTTC,CASSLLAGGSYNEQFF
.,TRBV7-9,TRBJ2-5,.,TGTGCCAGCAGCTTTAGGGGAGAACAAGAGACCCAGTACTTC,CASSFRGEQETQYF
.,TRBV5-8,TRBJ2-7,.,TGTGCCAGCAGCTTATCAGGATTGAACTACGAGCAGTACTTC,CASSLSGLNYEQYF
.,TRBV7-9,TRBJ2-1,.,TGTGCCAGCAGTTTCGAATACAATGAGCAGTTCTTC,CASSFEYNEQFF
once,TRBV27,TRBJ1-5,.,TGTGCCAGCAGCAGTTTTCCCTCCCGGGGGGGCAGCAATCAGCCCCAGCATTTT,CASSSFPSRGGSNQPQHF
.,TRBV14,TRBJ1-4,.,TGTGCCAGCAGCCGGAATGGCGGTGAAAAACTGTTTTTT,CASSRNGGEKLFF
.,TRBV13,TRBJ1-3,.,TGTGCCAGGCAACAGATCGGGGACACCATATATTTT,CARQQIGDTIYF
.,TRBV2,TRBJ1-5,.,TGTGCCAGCAGGGAAGTACTCACTAATCAGCCCCAGCATTTT,CASREVLTNQPQHF
.,TRBV19,TRBJ1-1,.,TGTGCCAGTACCCTCCGTACTGGTCTAAACACTGAAGCTTTCTTT,CASTLRTGLNTEAFF
.,TRBV10-2,TRBJ1-4,TRBD1,TGCGCCAGCAGCCGGACAGGGGCTAATGAAAAACTGTTTTTT,CASSRTGANEKLFF
.,TRBV5-1,TRBJ2-7,.,TGCGCCAGCAGCTTGATGGGGGCGGTCGACGAGCAGTACTTC,CASSLMGAVDEQYF
.,TRBV30,TRBJ2-1,.,TGTGCCTGCGTGGGAGCAGGCGATGAGCAGTTCTTC,CACVGAGDEQFF
.,TRBV2,TRBJ2-7,.,TGTGCCAGCAGTGGAGGGTTCAGGGACGAGCAGTACTTC,CASSGGFRDEQYF